The 26 T cell receptor beta chains below all came from one sample that was sequenced in a study of spatial heterogeneity in lung cancer. TCRdb fed the 5' RACE reads into MiXCR, producing one record per CDR3 protein. The sample carries about 11,000 distinct CDR3 sequences, less than 5% recorded once. The time point here: sample taken at primary tumor resection. Whole RNA from tumor, nontumor lung or frozen PBMC was sequenced unsorted. Sequenced material: normal lung tissue next to the tumor, taken at surgery. Every receptor here comes from a male donor with early-stage non-small cell lung cancer.

About this clonotype: A clone one base away is much larger, so this may be a read error. This sequence joins TRBV2 and TRBJ2-7; D unclear. CDR3 size: 13 residues. Per the germline V gene, CDR1 is SNHLY and CDR2 is FYNNEI. Deletions cut 5 bases from V and 4 bases from J, with 12 bases between. CDR3 nucleotides: TGTGCCAGCAGTAAATGGCAGAAGTACGAGCAGTACTTC. This encodes CASSKWQKYEQYF.

This clonotype showed up many times. The chain links TRBV13 to TRBJ2-4; D is uncertain. This CDR3 comprises 16 residues. The germline V and J ends were trimmed by 5 bases and 3 bases, with 17 bases remaining between them. Germline V gene sequence: CDR1 PRHDT, CDR2 FYEKMQ (reference sequence). Written as DNA, the CDR3 is TGTGCCAGCAGCGCTCGGACGGATAGGCGCAAAAACATTCAGTACTTC. It specifies CASSARTDRRKNIQYF.

This clonotype was observed at least ten times. For the CDR3, the DNA is TGTGCCAGCAGCCCTGGGGCGGGGGTCCCTGCTGGCTACACCTTC. Translated: CASSPGAGVPAGYTF. This sequence joins TRBV12-3 or TRBV12-4 and TRBJ1-2, with TRBD1 as a possible D gene (5 bases). Trimming took 6 bases from V and 7 from J, leaving 21 bases between them. This CDR3 has 15 residues.

This clonotype was seen at least ten times. The chain links TRBV20-1 to TRBJ1-6, with D unresolved. Germline V gene sequence: CDR1 DFQATT, CDR2 SNEGSKA (reference sequence). This CDR3 spans 13 amino acids. V was pared by 0 bases and J by 7 bases, with 7 bases between. This CDR3 reads CSARDSANSPLHF. The CDR3 DNA reads as TGCAGTGCTAGAGATTCGGCAAATTCACCCCTCCACTTT.

This clonotype came up many times. This sequence joins TRBV28 and TRBJ2-5; 9 bases agree with TRBD1. This CDR3 is built from 16 residues. Germline trimming cut 2 bases from V and 0 bases from J; bases unmatched to any gene: 4. The germline V gene encodes CDR1 MDHEN and CDR2 SYDVKM. CDR3 sequence (DNA): TGTGCCAGCAGTTTAACGGGACAGGGTTACCAAGAGACCCAGTACTTC. The encoded protein is CASSLTGQGYQETQYF. Full variable domain (outside the CDR3, taken from reference TRBV28 and TRBJ2-5): DVKVTQSSRYLVKRTGEKVFLECVQDMDHENMFWYRQDPGLGLRLIYFSYDVKMKEKGDIPEGYSVSREKKERFSLILESASTNQTSMYLCASSLTGQGYQETQYFGPGTRLLVL.

This clonotype was detected ten times or more. V gene TRBV7-8 combines with J gene TRBJ1-1, with TRBD1 as a possible D gene (5 bases). V gave up 5 bases and J gave up 1 base, with 11 bases separating them. This CDR3 region has 14 residues. Germline-derived CDR1 and CDR2 are SGHVS and FQNEAQ. The CDR3 loop is CASSQAGPNTEAFF. For the CDR3, the DNA is TGTGCCAGCAGCCAAGCGGGACCGAACACTGAAGCTTTCTTT.

Many counts were recorded for this clonotype. This chain uses TRBV20-1 with TRBJ2-4, with 8 bases that match TRBD2. Germline assignment: CDR1 DFQATT and CDR2 SNEGSKA (reference sequence). This CDR3 is built from 13 residues. The ends lost 2 bases at V and 8 bases at J; junction bases unmatched: 5. DNA for the CDR3: TGCAGTGCTAGATGGCGGGGGGTGGACATTCAGTACTTC. This sequence encodes CSARWRGVDIQYF.

This clonotype is labeled as medium-sized. The CDR3 DNA reads TGTGCCAGCAGCCAAGCCTTGCTAGCGCCGAACAATGAGCAGTTCTTC. Translating gives CASSQALLAPNNEQFF. The rearrangement uses TRBV4-2 and TRBJ2-1, with D possibly matching TRBD2 (6 bases). The CDR3 is 16 amino acids. Germline V gives CDR1 LGHNA, CDR2 YNFKEQ. V was clipped by 1 base and J by 5 bases, with 15 bases between them.

At least ten counts were recorded for this clonotype. The V gene is TRBV20-1, the J gene TRBJ2-1; 13 bases fit TRBD2. Germline values: CDR1 DFQATT, CDR2 SNEGSKA (reference sequence). After removal of 6 bases from V and 15 bases from J, the junction contained 8 bases not matched to a gene. This CDR3 contains 12 residues. The CDR3 region has the DNA TGCAGTGCGAGGACTAGCGGGAGAGGGGCGTTCTTC. Encoded protein: CSARTSGRGAFF.

Within the sample, this clonotype is medium-sized. The CDR3 loop reads CSASPDRAGADTQYF. In DNA form, the CDR3 reads TGCAGTGCTAGTCCCGACAGGGCAGGGGCAGATACGCAGTATTTT. The chain employs TRBV20-1 and TRBJ2-3, with 7 bases that match TRBD1. Germline V gene sequence: CDR1 DFQATT, CDR2 SNEGSKA (reference sequence). V shed 3 bases, J shed 4 bases, and the junction held 10 bases outside the gene matches. CDR3 length: 15 amino acids.

By share, this clonotype counts as medium-sized. The chain combines TRBV20-1 with TRBJ2-3, with D possibly matching TRBD2 (6 bases). Germline-derived CDR1 and CDR2 are DFQATT and SNEGSKA (reference sequence). The CDR3 spans 12 residues. The CDR3 protein is CSIAGWSDTQYF. The CDR3 DNA reads as TGCAGCATCGCGGGGTGGTCAGATACGCAGTATTTT.

In this sample, this clonotype turned up many times. This chain uses TRBV15 with TRBJ2-7; either TRBD1 or TRBD2 may fit D (5 bases each). The V gene's germline CDR1 is LNHNV and CDR2 YYDKDF (reference sequence). The CDR3 spans 13 residues. The V and J ends lost 1 base and 5 bases respectively, with 9 bases between them. CDR3 DNA sequence: TGTGCCACCAGCAGAGTCCAGGGAGACGAGCAGTACTTC. It encodes CATSRVQGDEQYF.

This chain links TRBV7-3 with TRBJ2-2; 11 positions agree with TRBD1. This CDR3 comprises 14 residues. Per the germline V gene, CDR1 is SGHTA and CDR2 is FQGTGA. The V gene end was trimmed by 5 bases and the J gene end by 5 bases; junction bases not matched to a gene: 1. CDR3 bases: TGTGCCAGCAGCGGGACAGGGGGAACCGGGGAGCTGTTTTTT. Translating gives CASSGTGGTGELFF. Together with reference TRBV7-3 and TRBJ2-2, the CDR3 gives the full variable domain: GAGVSQTPSNKVTEKGKYVELRCDPISGHTALYWYRQSLGQGPEFLIYFQGTGAADDSGLPNDRFFAVRPEGSVSTLKIQRTERGDSAVYLCASSGTGGTGELFFGEGSRLTVL.

This clonotype has at least ten counts. V and J are TRBV20-1 and TRBJ1-1, with TRBD1 matching 8 bases. Germline values: CDR1 DFQATT, CDR2 SNEGSKA (reference sequence). The CDR3 sequence is 14 residues long. Trimming took 6 bases from V and 1 from J; bases not matched to a gene: 7. The CDR3 coding sequence is TGCAGTGCCCGACAGGGGCTCCCGAACACTGAAGCTTTCTTT. This gives the protein CSARQGLPNTEAFF.

By proportion, this clonotype is medium-sized. The rearrangement links TRBV9 to TRBJ2-1; 11 positions match TRBD2. Losses at the gene ends were 0 bases for V and 6 bases for J; bases not matched to a gene: 2. The CDR3 runs 15 residues. Germline CDR1 SGDLS, CDR2 YYNGEE. The CDR3 loop is CASSVGGLAANEQFF. The CDR3 coding sequence is TGTGCCAGCAGCGTAGGGGGACTAGCGGCCAATGAGCAGTTCTTC.

This clonotype was counted many times. The V call is TRBV27, the J call TRBJ1-1, with 8 bases aligning to TRBD1. This CDR3 is 14 amino acids long. Per the germline V gene, CDR1 is MNHEY and CDR2 is SMNVEV (reference sequence). Unmatched junction bases numbered 9, after V lost 6 bases and J lost 6 bases. CDR3 bases: TGTGCCAGCAGGCGTGGACAGGGATCATCTGAAGCTTTCTTT. Translation: CASRRGQGSSEAFF.

By proportion, this clonotype is medium-sized. V is TRBV12-3 or TRBV12-4 and J is TRBJ2-6; 9 nucleotides line up with TRBD1. Losses at the gene ends were 5 bases for V and 5 bases for J; bases not matched to a gene: 4. The CDR3 runs 15 residues. The DNA for the CDR3 is TGTGCCAGCAGTCCCACAGGGGGCAGGGCCAACGTCCTGACTTTC. Its protein is CASSPTGGRANVLTF.

Ten or more counts support this clonotype. The V gene is TRBV27, the J gene TRBJ2-5; D uncertain. The CDR3 runs 13 residues. Trimming pared 3 bases from V and 3 bases from J, leaving 8 bases between. Germline CDR1 MNHEY, CDR2 SMNVEV (reference sequence). CDR3 in amino acids: CASSFSPEETQYF. The DNA for the CDR3 is TGTGCCAGCAGTTTCTCACCTGAAGAGACCCAGTACTTC.

This clonotype was picked up many times. The chain has TRBV20-1 and TRBJ1-5; D uncertain. Trimming removed 0 bases at V and 0 bases at J, with 12 bases between. CDR3 length equals 16 residues. In germline, CDR1 is DFQATT, CDR2 SNEGSKA (reference sequence). The CDR3 nucleotides are TGCAGTGCTAGAGATTCCGGCGGATCTAGCAATCAGCCCCAGCATTTT. This gives the protein CSARDSGGSSNQPQHF.

This clonotype was counted at least ten times. V usage is TRBV5-1 and J usage is TRBJ1-6; D is undetermined. CDR3 size: 15 residues. Germline CDR1 is SGHRS and CDR2 is YFSETQ. Trimming stripped 0 bases from V and 7 bases from J, with 11 bases between. CDR3 sequence reads: CASSLGGGGNSPLHF. For the CDR3, the DNA is TGCGCCAGCAGCTTGGGTGGTGGAGGCAATTCACCCCTCCACTTT.

There are many counts of this clonotype. The chain couples TRBV9 to TRBJ1-6; D gene unclear. CDR3 size: 12 residues. The V end lost 3 bases, the J end lost 7 bases, and 5 bases lay between the germline ends. Germline CDR1 SGDLS, CDR2 YYNGEE. The CDR3 spells CASSGGNSPLHF. CDR3 coding DNA: TGTGCCAGCAGCGGCGGAAATTCACCCCTCCACTTT.

Ten or more counts support this clonotype. The genes are TRBV29-1 and TRBJ1-2; D uncertain. The CDR3 length is 11 residues. The V gene's germline CDR1 is SQVTM and CDR2 ANQGSEA. The germline V and J ends were trimmed by 2 bases and 4 bases, with 5 bases remaining between them. CDR3 region: CSVERSYGYTF. Written as DNA, the CDR3 is TGCAGCGTTGAAAGGAGCTATGGCTACACCTTC.

Within the sample, this clonotype is large (0.1 to 1%). CDR3 amino acids: CSVEESGANVLTF. CDR3 nucleotide sequence: TGCAGCGTTGAAGAGTCTGGGGCCAACGTCCTGACTTTC. V is TRBV29-1 and J is TRBJ2-6; D remains ambiguous. The CDR3 loop spans 13 amino acids. CDR1 is SQVTM, CDR2 ANQGSEA, per germline. Trimming took 0 bases from V and 1 from J, leaving 1 base between them.

This clonotype was counted many times. The V gene is TRBV12-3 or TRBV12-4, the J gene TRBJ2-3; D gene unclear. Trimming removed 3 bases from V and 4 bases from J, with 5 bases in between. The CDR3 has 12 amino acids. DNA for the CDR3: TGTGCCAGCAGTTTGATGGCAGATACGCAGTATTTT. Translation: CASSLMADTQYF.

This clonotype occurred many times. The chain is built from TRBV6-1 and TRBJ1-4; unclear D gene. CDR1 is MNHNS, CDR2 SASEGT, per germline. The CDR3 extends over 15 amino acids. V lost 4 bases, J lost 1 base, and 10 bases lay in between. The chain's CDR3 is CASSAEQLTNEKLFF. In nucleotides, the CDR3 is TGTGCCAGCAGTGCCGAACAGCTAACTAATGAAAAACTGTTTTTT.

The chain has TRBV11-2 and TRBJ2-2; TRBD1 matches 8 bases. This CDR3 spans 15 amino acids. Germline loops: CDR1 SGHAT, CDR2 FQNNGV. V lost 4 bases, J lost 1 base, and 2 bases stayed unmatched. CDR3 nucleotides: TGTGCCAGCAGCTACGGACAGGGGAACACCGGGGAGCTGTTTTTT. It specifies CASSYGQGNTGELFF.